Listed below are T cell receptor beta chains from one sample, sequenced in a study of T cells in Graves' hyperthyroidism and ophthalmopathy. TCRdb ran MiXCR on the multiplex PCR reads and lists one entry per CDR3 protein. The repertoire holds some 500,000 distinct CDR3 sequences, with about 15% as singletons. Sequencing was carried out using blood. The receptors were sampled from a woman in her 30s with Graves' ophthalmopathy. Each CDR3 is given with its conserved first and last residue.

V gene,J gene,CDR3 protein
TRBV5-1,TRBJ1-3,CASSLGASGNTIYF
TRBV11-2,TRBJ2-1,CASSFRTITYNEQFF
TRBV27,TRBJ2-1,CASSFGGDYNEQFF
TRBV20-1,TRBJ2-7,CSARDLTGAYEQYF
TRBV19,TRBJ1-1,CASSPTLKVRTEAFF
TRBV10-1,TRBJ2-7,CASSSRDRVVSEQYF
TRBV12-3/TRBV12-4,TRBJ1-3,CASRLFASSGNTIYF
TRBV5-6,TRBJ2-1,CASSLGLRVYSYNEQFF
TRBV20-1,TRBJ2-3,CSPDQGAQADTQYF
TRBV5-1,TRBJ2-1,CASSTRTAFLDEQFF
TRBV12-3/TRBV12-4,TRBJ2-1,CASSFLGGSYNEQFF
TRBV7-9,TRBJ2-1,CASSLGWGGYNEQFF
TRBV27,TRBJ2-1,CASGMSYNEQFF
TRBV7-9,TRBJ2-3,CASSPSNPFDTQYF
TRBV20-1,TRBJ2-7,CSAREAKFGAGGFYEQYF
TRBV6-1,TRBJ1-1,CASRDDSLDTEAFF
TRBV7-9,TRBJ1-3,CASSLTRGNTIYF
TRBV20-1,TRBJ2-7,CSARADNRRYYEQYF
TRBV28,TRBJ1-5,CASSENTDQPQHF
TRBV27,TRBJ2-5,CASSPPGQGIETQYF
TRBV27,TRBJ1-5,CASSFSGQPQHF
TRBV15,TRBJ2-7,CATSSPEGSSYEQYF
TRBV11-1,TRBJ2-1,CASSSPSGLAEYNEQFF
TRBV28,TRBJ2-3,CASMEASGFTDTQYF
TRBV6-5,TRBJ2-5,CASSYSSGTSGVGAQYF
TRBV6-6,TRBJ2-5,CASSYGDRGREETQYF
TRBV11-2,TRBJ2-7,CASSLVIAGVEQYF
TRBV7-9,TRBJ1-4,CASSLIRGNEKLFF
TRBV5-1,TRBJ2-1,CASSLANGAMDEQFF
TRBV3-1,TRBJ2-7,CASSLGTEQYF
TRBV18,NA,CASSPLRPNEQYF
TRBV28,TRBJ1-2,CASSLASAGVVYGYTF
TRBV28,TRBJ2-2,CASSFGQGHTGELFF
TRBV19,TRBJ1-5,CASSMAGLQPQHF
TRBV12-3/TRBV12-4,TRBJ1-5,CASRRTGGSGQPQHF
TRBV4-1,TRBJ2-7,CASSHSGAVGEEQYF
TRBV12-3/TRBV12-4,TRBJ2-3,CASRRASTDTQYF
TRBV24-1,TRBJ2-7,CATSDHRVPSGEQYF
TRBV5-1,TRBJ1-1,CASSLELQGRKNTEAFF
TRBV20-1,TRBJ2-1,CSVFISYNEQFF
TRBV20-1,TRBJ2-1,CSARSGRGNEQFF
TRBV29-1,TRBJ2-7,CSVTSGGYEQYF
TRBV6-1,TRBJ1-2,CASTLTGVNYGYTF
TRBV15,TRBJ2-7,CATSRDGLTSGRAAEQYF
TRBV29-1,TRBJ2-7,CSVSTGTYEQYF
TRBV7-2,TRBJ2-5,CASSLALGLAGGRGETQYF
TRBV4-1,TRBJ2-5,CASSQAGDGGETQYF
TRBV6-1,TRBJ2-7,CASSELQGLNYEQYF
TRBV20-1,TRBJ1-5,CSASLFDQPQHF
TRBV7-2,TRBJ2-7,CASSLEVAEGYEQYF
TRBV27,TRBJ2-7,CASSHPGPYEQYF
TRBV9,TRBJ2-3,CASSVAGTSGSIDTQYF
TRBV28,TRBJ2-7,CASSLTGSNEQYF